The 32 T cell receptor beta chains below come from one sample, sequenced in a study of T cells in Graves' hyperthyroidism and ophthalmopathy. Using RNA transcripts as the source, TCR beta CDR3 regions were amplified. An initial round of RT-PCR targeting the TCR CDR3 relied on the HTBI primer set. One entry per CDR3 protein results from TCRdb running MiXCR on the multiplex PCR reads. The data contain roughly 520,000 distinct CDR3 sequences, roughly a quarter of them singletons. Sequences were obtained from blood. The origin of the receptors is a woman aged 25 to 39 with Graves' ophthalmopathy.

The sample holds many counts of this clonotype. This chain joins TRBV27 and TRBJ1-1; 8 bases fit TRBD1. Germline-derived CDR1 and CDR2 are MNHEY and SMNVEV (reference sequence). After removal of 6 bases from V and 4 bases from J, the junction contained 7 bases not matched to a gene. The CDR3 contains 14 residues. CDR3 sequence (DNA): TGTGCCAGCAGACCAGGGGGCGGGGGCACTGAAGCTTTCTTT. Translation: CASRPGGGGTEAFF.

This rearrangement joins TRBV12-3 or TRBV12-4 to TRBJ1-1; D gene ambiguous. This CDR3 has 15 residues. V lost 2 bases, J lost 0 bases, and 10 bases lay in between. This chain's CDR3 is CASSLTRRMNTEAFF. The DNA for the CDR3 is TGTGCCAGCAGTTTAACGCGGAGGATGAACACTGAAGCTTTCTTT.

The table lists this clonotype with a few counts. The V call is TRBV19, the J call TRBJ1-1; no reliable D call. This CDR3 contains 15 residues. Germline V gives CDR1 LNHDA, CDR2 SQIVND (reference sequence). The germline V and J ends were trimmed by 3 bases and 4 bases, with 15 bases remaining between them. CDR3 in amino acids: CASSMMAGLVTEAFF. The DNA for the CDR3 is TGTGCCAGTAGTATGATGGCCGGGCTGGTCACTGAAGCTTTCTTT. The whole variable domain, remainder taken from reference TRBV19 and TRBJ1-1, is DGGITQSPKYLFRKEGQNVTLSCEQNLNHDAMYWYRQDPGQGLRLIYYSQIVNDFQKGDIAEGYSVSREKKESFPLTVTSAQKNPTAFYLCASSMMAGLVTEAFFGQGTRLTVV.

Many counts were recorded for this clonotype. The V call is TRBV7-2, the J call TRBJ2-7, with 7 bases lining up with TRBD1. Trimming cost V 5 bases and J 0 bases; bases outside gene matches: 7. Germline assignment: CDR1 SGHTA and CDR2 FQGNSA. The CDR3 is made up of 15 amino acids. The CDR3 reads CASSRDRVGSYEQYF. In nucleotides, the CDR3 is TGTGCCAGCAGCCGAGACAGGGTAGGCTCCTACGAGCAGTACTTC.

The J gene is TRBJ1-1, the V gene TRBV10-3; D unclear. This CDR3 is built from 13 residues. Trimming took 7 bases from V and 5 from J, leaving 14 bases between them. The germline V gene has CDR1 ENHRY and CDR2 SYGVKD. The CDR3 loop is CAIKREVGTEAFF. The CDR3, as DNA: TGTGCCATCAAGAGGGAAGTGGGAACTGAAGCTTTCTTT.

The chain combines TRBV15 with TRBJ1-5; 8 bases align to TRBD1. Germline values: CDR1 LNHNV, CDR2 YYDKDF (reference sequence). The V and J ends lost 1 base and 6 bases, in that order; junction bases with no gene match: 8. The CDR3 is 16 amino acids. The CDR3 loop reads CATSRADRGGGQPQHF. CDR3 nucleotide sequence: TGTGCCACCAGCAGAGCAGACAGGGGCGGGGGTCAGCCCCAGCATTTT. Variable domain in full (rest from reference TRBV15 and TRBJ1-5): DAMVIQNPRYQVTQFGKPVTLSCSQTLNHNVMYWYQQKSSQAPKLLFHYYDKDFNNEADTPDNFQSRRPNTSFCFLDIRSPGLGDTAMYLCATSRADRGGGQPQHFGDGTRLSIL.

CDR3 coding DNA: TGCAGTGCTAGGGGCCCGGTAGAGCAGTACTTC. This sequence encodes CSARGPVEQYF. The V call is TRBV20-1, the J call TRBJ2-7; D remains unclear. CDR3 length equals 11 residues. Trimming removed 3 bases at V and 7 bases at J, with 10 bases between. Germline V CDR1 and CDR2: DFQATT, SNEGSKA (reference sequence).

This clonotype was seen many times. This chain links TRBV6-2 or TRBV6-3 with TRBJ1-1; 8 positions match TRBD1. The V and J ends lost 6 bases and 3 bases, in that order; junction bases with no gene match: 9. Looked up from germline, CDR1 is MNHEY and CDR2 is SVGEGT. The CDR3 is made up of 15 amino acids. In DNA, the CDR3 is TGTGCCAGCAGCGACGGGACAGGTTACTACACTGAAGCTTTCTTT. Residues: CASSDGTGYYTEAFF.

This clonotype was counted a few times. The genes are TRBV7-3 and TRBJ1-3; D remains ambiguous. CDR1 SGHTA and CDR2 FQGTGA come from the germline V gene. The CDR3 totals 18 residues. Trimming cost V 6 bases and J 0 bases, with 21 bases left between them. In DNA form, the CDR3 reads TGTGCCAGCAGTCGTATCCGGGGAAAGGATCTCTCTGGAAACACCATATATTTT. Translated, it gives CASSRIRGKDLSGNTIYF.

There are many counts of this clonotype. This rearrangement joins TRBV5-1 to TRBJ1-3; D is uncertain. Trimming shortened V by 5 bases and J by 4 bases, and 10 bases separated the two germline ends. CDR1 is SGHRS, CDR2 YFSETQ, per germline. The CDR3 sequence is 13 residues long. CDR3 sequence reads: CASRETEGNTIYF. CDR3 nucleotides: TGCGCCAGCAGGGAGACTGAAGGAAACACCATATATTTT.

This clonotype was seen only a few times. J is TRBJ1-2 and V is TRBV7-3; weak D call: TRBD1 (5 bases). Germline CDR1 is SGHTA and CDR2 is FQGTGA. Trimming shortened V by 2 bases and J by 7 bases, and 14 bases separated the two germline ends. The CDR3 sequence is 14 residues long. The CDR3 coding sequence is TGTGCCAGCAGCTTAGGGTCCCGGGACCCTGGCTACACCTTC. Protein product: CASSLGSRDPGYTF.

This clonotype was recorded many times. The gene calls are TRBV6-2 or TRBV6-3 and TRBJ1-2; D is perhaps TRBD1 (6 bases). There are 14 residues in the CDR3. The V end lost 4 bases, the J end lost 2 bases, and 11 bases lay between the germline ends. The V gene's germline CDR1 is MNHEY and CDR2 SVGEGT. CDR3 nucleotides: TGTGCCAGCAGTTCACCCGGGACAAACTATGGCTACACCTTC. The encoded protein is CASSSPGTNYGYTF.

CDR3 residues: CASSDGITEAFF. The CDR3 DNA reads as TGTGCCAGCAGTGATGGAATTACCGAAGCTTTCTTT. The J gene is TRBJ1-1, the V gene TRBV28; D unclear. Trimming removed 5 bases from V and 8 bases from J, with 12 bases in between. This CDR3 is built from 12 residues. The germline V gene has CDR1 MDHEN and CDR2 SYDVKM.

This chain links TRBV18 with TRBJ2-2; possibly TRBD1 for D (6 bases). The ends were cut back, 5 bases at V and 1 base at J, with 11 bases in the middle. Germline V CDR1 and CDR2: KGHSH, LQKENI. CDR3 length: 15 amino acids. The CDR3 DNA reads TGTGCCAGCTCAATACAACAGGGGAACACCGGGGAGCTGTTTTTT. Translation: CASSIQQGNTGELFF.

The chain joins TRBV20-1 to TRBJ2-2; D remains unclear. V lost 5 bases and J lost 4, with 8 bases in between. The CDR3 totals 12 residues. CDR1 and CDR2 (germline): DFQATT, SNEGSKA (reference sequence). CDR3 loop: CSADRVTGELFF. CDR3 nucleotides: TGCAGTGCTGATAGGGTCACCGGGGAGCTGTTTTTT.

Ten or more counts support this clonotype. The chain has TRBV27 and TRBJ2-7, with 7 bases matching TRBD1. V shed 6 bases, J shed 0 bases, and the junction held 17 bases outside the gene matches. The CDR3 consists of 18 residues. Germline-derived CDR1 and CDR2 are MNHEY and SMNVEV (reference sequence). Written as DNA, the CDR3 is TGTGCCAGCAGCCCTACTACACAGGGGCTACTTCACTCCTACGAGCAGTACTTC. Residues: CASSPTTQGLLHSYEQYF.

The chain carries TRBV30 and TRBJ1-2; D remains unclear. There are 11 residues in the CDR3. V dropped 4 bases and J dropped 11 bases, with 14 bases sitting between them. The germline CDR1 and CDR2 sequences are GTSNPN and SVGIG (reference sequence). CDR3 bases: TGTGCCTGGACTGTAGGAGTCGGGTACACCTTC. It translates to CAWTVGVGYTF.

In this sample, this clonotype turned up many times. The chain has TRBV12-3 or TRBV12-4 and TRBJ2-7; D ambiguous. This CDR3 is built from 14 residues. V dropped 3 bases and J dropped 0 bases, with 9 bases sitting between them. The CDR3, as DNA: TGTGCCAGCAGTTTTTTGGGGAACTCCTACGAGCAGTACTTC. It is translated as CASSFLGNSYEQYF.

The rearrangement joins TRBV6-5 to TRBJ2-2; possible D gene TRBD1, 6 bases. The germline V and J ends were trimmed by 0 bases and 4 bases, with 12 bases remaining between them. Germline V gene data show CDR1 as MNHEY and CDR2 as SVGAGI. The CDR3 has 16 residues. This CDR3 reads CASSYSGGLSTGELFF. For the CDR3, the DNA is TGTGCCAGCAGTTACTCAGGGGGTCTGAGCACCGGGGAGCTGTTTTTT.

This clonotype was counted at least ten times. V is TRBV15 and J is TRBJ1-5; the D gene is possibly TRBD1 (5 bases). V was cut by 3 bases and J by 2 bases, with 11 bases left in between. The CDR3 consists of 15 residues. CDR1 LNHNV and CDR2 YYDKDF come from the germline V gene (reference sequence). The CDR3 spells CATSSPARGNQPQHF. CDR3 bases: TGTGCCACCAGCAGCCCGGCCAGGGGCAATCAGCCCCAGCATTTT. Drawing the rest from reference TRBV15 and TRBJ1-5, the complete variable domain is DAMVIQNPRYQVTQFGKPVTLSCSQTLNHNVMYWYQQKSSQAPKLLFHYYDKDFNNEADTPDNFQSRRPNTSFCFLDIRSPGLGDTAMYLCATSSPARGNQPQHFGDGTRLSIL.

This clonotype was seen repeatedly, ten times or more. The chain carries TRBV7-2 and TRBJ1-6; TRBD1 matches at 8 bases. J lost 9 bases, V lost 5 bases, and 9 bases had no gene match. This CDR3 spans 15 amino acids. Germline V gene sequence: CDR1 SGHTA, CDR2 FQGNSA. CDR3 bases: TGTGCCAGCAGCGAGACAGGGGCGACGGGTTCACCCCTCCACTTT. It yields the protein CASSETGATGSPLHF.

This clonotype showed up just a few times. The CDR3 nucleotides are TGTGCCACCAGTGATTCGACAGCATCTGAAGCTTTCTTT. Amino acid sequence: CATSDSTASEAFF. The V call is TRBV24-1, the J call TRBJ1-1; weak D call: TRBD1 (5 bases). This CDR3 is 13 amino acids long. Germline loops: CDR1 KGHDR, CDR2 SFDVKD. V shed 2 bases and J shed 6 bases, with 9 bases lying between them.

This clonotype was recorded at least ten times. The CDR3 is CSVEARGTAVTYEQYF. The CDR3 DNA sequence: TGCAGCGTTGAAGCTCGCGGGACCGCAGTCACCTACGAGCAGTACTTC. This chain joins TRBV29-1 and TRBJ2-7; D perhaps matches TRBD2 (6 bases). Germline V CDR1 and CDR2: SQVTM, ANQGSEA. V was pared by 1 base and J by 2 bases, with 18 bases between. The CDR3 is made up of 16 amino acids.

This clonotype was observed many times. V and J are TRBV7-2 and TRBJ2-5; unclear D gene. Between the trimmed V and J ends, which lost 1 base and 4 bases, there was a span of 16 bases. Looked up from germline, CDR1 is SGHTA and CDR2 is FQGNSA. The length of the CDR3 is 16 residues. The CDR3 bases are TGTGCCAGCAGCTTAGAGCCGGTGTCCTACCGAGAGACCCAGTACTTC. Its protein is CASSLEPVSYRETQYF.

This clonotype came up many times. The chain carries TRBV12-3 or TRBV12-4 and TRBJ2-5, with 7 positions matching TRBD1. V lost 0 bases and J lost 0; bases outside the gene matches: 7. The CDR3 is 17 residues long. CDR3 in amino acids: CASSLALTGIHQETQYF. CDR3 nucleotide sequence: TGTGCCAGCAGTTTAGCCTTGACAGGGATACACCAAGAGACCCAGTACTTC.

The chain is built from TRBV4-1 and TRBJ1-2, with unresolved D. V lost 4 bases, J lost 9 bases, and 15 bases lay in between. Germline V gene lookup returns CDR1 MGHRA and CDR2 YSYEKL. The CDR3 consists of 13 residues. CDR3 region: CASSLRRARSYTF. The CDR3 coding sequence is TGCGCCAGCAGCCTAAGAAGGGCCAGGAGCTACACCTTC.

A note on this clonotype: A much larger clone lies one base from this, so it may be a read error. The rearrangement joins TRBV27 to TRBJ1-1; weak D call: TRBD1 (5 bases). CDR3 length equals 15 residues. The V gene's germline CDR1 is MNHEY and CDR2 SMNVEV (reference sequence). CDR3 loop: CASSPPGTENTESFF. Here the CDR3 DNA reads TGTGCCAGCAGCCCACCCGGGACGGAGAACACTGAATCTTTCTTT.

This clonotype was counted ten times or more. The V and J genes are TRBV6-2 or TRBV6-3 and TRBJ1-5, with D uncertain. Between the trimmed V and J ends, which lost 0 bases and 3 bases, there was a span of 15 bases. The germline gives CDR1 MNHEY, CDR2 SVGEGT. The CDR3 is 17 amino acids. CDR3 sequence: CASSYSLRPFSNQPQHF. In DNA, the CDR3 is TGTGCCAGCAGTTACTCGCTTCGACCCTTTTCCAATCAGCCCCAGCATTTT.

This clonotype has a count of ten or more. The CDR3 DNA reads TGTGCCAGCAGCCCGGAGGGGGCGTACGAGCAGTACTTC. It codes for CASSPEGAYEQYF. The genes are TRBV27 and TRBJ2-7; D might be TRBD1 (7 bases). Germline V lookup: CDR1 MNHEY, CDR2 SMNVEV (reference sequence). Trimming cost V 6 bases and J 4 bases, with 13 bases left between them. The CDR3 is 13 amino acids.

In its sample, this clonotype was seen many times. The V and J genes are TRBV6-1 and TRBJ1-5; D is unresolved. The CDR3 covers 15 residues. The ends were cut back, 7 bases at V and 0 bases at J, with 13 bases in the middle. Germline CDR1 and CDR2: MNHNS and SASEGT. CDR3 nucleotides: TGTGCCAGCACCCTTTTCGGTGATAGCAATCAGCCCCAGCATTTT. Its protein is CASTLFGDSNQPQHF.

This clonotype occurred many times. The chain joins TRBV6-5 to TRBJ2-6; D is possibly TRBD2 (6 bases). V lost 2 bases and J 0 bases, leaving 8 bases between the germline ends. Germline CDR1 is MNHEY and CDR2 is SVGAGI. CDR3 length: 16 amino acids. This CDR3 reads CASSYKGGSGANVLTF. The CDR3, as DNA: TGTGCCAGCAGTTACAAGGGAGGCTCTGGGGCCAACGTCCTGACTTTC.

This clonotype showed up many times. The CDR3 nucleotides are TGTGCCAGCAGTTTAGGAATCGAAGATCAGTATGGCTACACCTTC. Amino acid sequence: CASSLGIEDQYGYTF. The rearrangement links TRBV12-3 or TRBV12-4 to TRBJ1-2; no definite D call. With 1 base removed from V and 5 bases from J, the gap between germline ends came to 14 bases. The CDR3 sequence is 15 residues long.